This TCR beta chain emerged from a study of Graves' ophthalmopathy and Graves' hyperthyroidism. As to this clonotype: Its antigen remains unidentified.

Amplification of the TCR beta CDR3 regions used RNA transcripts (as template). RT-PCR with HTBI primers came first, then second-round multiplex PCR. A single record per CDR3 protein comes from TCRdb applying MiXCR to the multiplex PCR reads. This table has about 230,000 distinct CDR3 sequences, around 50% appearing once. Study results and caveats: The blood repertoire also included most expanded thyroid clonotypes above 0.001 frequency.

Germline-derived CDR1 and CDR2 are DFQATT and SNEGSKA (reference sequence). The CDR3 is 12 amino acids. The J segment lost 5 bases and the V segment lost 5 bases, leaving 5 bases of the junction unmatched. The sample taken for sequencing was peripheral blood. This chain uses TRBV20-1 with TRBJ2-5; TRBD1 agrees at 7 bases. This sequence was found in an adult man with Graves' ophthalmopathy. The CDR3 nucleotides are TGCAGTGCTTACGACAGGGCCGAGACCCAGTACTTC. Its translation is CSAYDRAETQYF.